Shown below are 30 T cell receptor beta chains from a single sample sequenced in a study of T-cell reconstitution after alpha-beta-depleted transplantation in children. As it was prepared, the TCRbeta library received unique molecular identifiers. TCRdb reprocessed the PCR reads with MiXCR, giving one entry per CDR3 protein. Here the sample spans 100,000 to 130,000 distinct CDR3 sequences, about 6% being singletons. The sample here was PBMCs, mostly from graft donor cells, taken 360 days after TCRalphabeta/CD19-depleted stem cell transplant. These receptors were obtained from a male patient between 2 and 9 years old who had a stem cell transplant for acute lymphoblastic leukemia, so the T cells may come from the graft donor.

The chain carries TRBV4-2 and TRBJ2-7, with 11 bases lining up with TRBD1. Germline V gene lookup returns CDR1 LGHNA and CDR2 YNFKEQ. V lost 4 bases and J lost 9; bases outside the gene matches: 8. The CDR3 sequence is 14 residues long. This chain's CDR3 is CASSLLGTGGAQYF. The CDR3 bases are TGTGCCAGCAGCCTTCTTGGGACAGGGGGTGCGCAGTACTTC.

The V gene is TRBV6-2 or TRBV6-3, the J gene TRBJ2-1, with D uncertain. Between the trimmed V and J ends, which lost 2 bases and 7 bases, there was a span of 6 bases. Per germline, CDR1 MNHEY and CDR2 SVGEGT. The CDR3 covers 12 residues. The CDR3 DNA follows: TGTGCCAGCAGTTACCCCCAGAATGAGCAGTTCTTC. Translating it yields CASSYPQNEQFF.

This clonotype was recorded at least ten times. This chain joins TRBV10-3 and TRBJ2-5; D possibly corresponds to TRBD2 (6 bases). From germline, CDR1 is ENHRY and CDR2 SYGVKD. The V end lost 3 bases, the J end lost 5 bases, and 13 bases lay between the germline ends. The CDR3 is made up of 14 amino acids. DNA of the CDR3: TGTGCCATCAGTGAAGGAGGGGCTGGTGAGACCCAGTACTTC. Amino acid sequence: CAISEGGAGETQYF.

Regarding this clonotype: No conserved phenylalanine or tryptophan ends this CDR3, so it is likely a read error. The DNA is left out, because the CDR3 cannot be placed on it with certainty; the CDR3 is given as TCRdb lists it. This rearrangement joins TRBV14 to TRBJ2-7. The CDR3 length is 10 residues, termini included. CDR1 is SGHDN, CDR2 FVKESK, per germline. This chain's CDR3 is CASSPEVTRP.

The chain employs TRBV3-1 and TRBJ2-7; D unresolved. Trimming removed 4 bases at V and 4 bases at J, with 17 bases between. CDR3 length: 15 residues. The germline V gene has CDR1 LGHDT and CDR2 YNNKEL (reference sequence). CDR3 in amino acids: CASSRKVNGVYEQYF. CDR3 sequence (DNA): TGTGCCAGCAGCCGCAAGGTGAATGGGGTATACGAGCAGTACTTC.

The table lists this clonotype with many counts. The chain carries TRBV7-8 and TRBJ2-5; 7 bases are shared with TRBD1. J was trimmed by 5 bases and V by 5 bases; bases with no gene match: 11. This CDR3 region has 15 residues. Germline V gives CDR1 SGHVS, CDR2 FQNEAQ. The CDR3 loop is CASSRLTGWWETQYF. CDR3 nucleotides: TGTGCCAGCAGCCGCTTGACAGGGTGGTGGGAGACCCAGTACTTC.

This chain joins TRBV19 and TRBJ1-2, with D unresolved. The CDR3 is 14 residues long. Germline assignment: CDR1 LNHDA and CDR2 SQIVND (reference sequence). V lost 1 base and J lost 0, with 6 bases in between. CDR3 region: CASSIAGANYGYTF. The CDR3 DNA reads TGTGCCAGTAGTATAGCTGGAGCTAACTATGGCTACACCTTC.

This clonotype appeared a few times. This sequence joins TRBV27 and TRBJ2-7; D may be TRBD2 (5 bases). The germline V and J ends were trimmed by 1 base and 3 bases, with 10 bases remaining between them. The germline gives CDR1 MNHEY, CDR2 SMNVEV (reference sequence). This CDR3 has 14 residues. For the CDR3, the DNA is TGTGCCAGCAGTTTATTGCGGGTAGGCTACGAGCAGTACTTC. It translates to CASSLLRVGYEQYF.

This clonotype was found many times. The rearrangement uses TRBV12-3 or TRBV12-4 and TRBJ2-7; D uncertain. CDR3 size: 14 residues. Deletions cut 3 bases from V and 2 bases from J, with 11 bases between. This CDR3 is CASSFGQGTYEQYF. Here the CDR3 DNA reads TGTGCCAGCAGTTTCGGGCAAGGGACCTACGAGCAGTACTTC.

This clonotype was seen a handful of times. The chain is built from TRBV6-5 and TRBJ2-5, with D possibly being TRBD1 (5 bases). The CDR3 length is 12 residues. Germline V CDR1 and CDR2: MNHEY, SVGAGI. V lost 5 bases, J lost 7 bases, and 11 bases lay in between. Here the CDR3 reads CASSRGPGTQYF. The CDR3 bases are TGTGCCAGCAGTAGGGGCCCGGGGACCCAGTACTTC.

This clonotype came up many times. The V gene is TRBV12-3 or TRBV12-4, the J gene TRBJ1-6; tentatively, D is TRBD1 (5 bases). Trimming removed 3 bases at V and 8 bases at J, with 11 bases between. The CDR3 consists of 14 residues. CDR3: CASSLAGRDSPLHF. The CDR3 nucleotides are TGTGCCAGCAGTTTGGCAGGGAGGGATTCACCCCTCCACTTT.

This clonotype was seen ten or more times. The chain combines TRBV29-1 with TRBJ2-7; 9 bases fit TRBD1. This CDR3 spans 12 amino acids. Unmatched junction bases numbered 0, after V lost 4 bases and J lost 2 bases. Germline V CDR1 and CDR2: SQVTM, ANQGSEA. The CDR3 is CSVGDRAYEQYF. The CDR3 coding sequence is TGCAGCGTTGGGGACAGGGCCTACGAGCAGTACTTC.

The chain recombines TRBV19 with TRBJ2-7; TRBD1 aligns across 7 bases. The CDR3 is 15 residues long. Looked up from germline, CDR1 is LNHDA and CDR2 is SQIVND (reference sequence). V shed 8 bases and J 0 bases; nucleotides not matched to a gene: 10. In nucleotides, the CDR3 is TGTGCCAGTTCTGTGGACAGGTCAAGCTCCTACGAGCAGTACTTC. Amino acids: CASSVDRSSSYEQYF.

At least ten counts were recorded for this clonotype. The gene calls are TRBV7-9 and TRBJ2-7; D possibly matches TRBD1 or TRBD2 (5 bases each). Per germline, CDR1 SEHNR and CDR2 FQNEAQ (reference sequence). Trimming took off 0 bases at V and 0 bases at J, with 15 bases between the two ends. This CDR3 has 17 amino acids. DNA of the CDR3: TGTGCCAGCAGCTTAGCAGAGGGGTGGCTGAGCTCCTACGAGCAGTACTTC. Translated: CASSLAEGWLSSYEQYF.

This chain links TRBV28 with TRBJ2-7; tentatively, D is TRBD2 (6 bases). Per germline, CDR1 MDHEN and CDR2 SYDVKM. The V gene lost 6 bases and the J gene lost 2 bases, with 11 bases spanning the gap. This CDR3 contains 13 residues. For the CDR3, the DNA is TGTGCCAGCAGATCGGGACTCGCCTACGAGCAGTACTTC. It translates to CASRSGLAYEQYF.

This clonotype was detected many times. This sequence joins TRBV24-1 and TRBJ1-2; D gene unclear. Germline assignment: CDR1 KGHDR and CDR2 SFDVKD. CDR3 size: 14 residues. V was shortened by 3 bases and J by 1 base, with 8 bases between the two germline ends. CDR3 protein: CATSDPQINYGYTF. The CDR3 DNA sequence: TGTGCCACCAGTGATCCGCAGATTAACTATGGCTACACCTTC.

This clonotype was seen repeatedly, ten times or more. The chain carries TRBV2 and TRBJ1-1; no firm D call. Germline V gene sequence: CDR1 SNHLY, CDR2 FYNNEI. V gave up 1 base and J gave up 8 bases, with 11 bases separating them. This CDR3 is 13 amino acids long. The CDR3 reads CASSEGWGDEAFF. The DNA of the CDR3 is TGTGCCAGCAGTGAAGGGTGGGGAGACGAAGCTTTCTTT.

This clonotype was counted between two and nine times. The rearrangement joins TRBV28 to TRBJ2-7; D gene uncertain. Trimming left V 2 bases short and J 2 bases short, with 10 bases between. The CDR3 is 14 amino acids. Germline values: CDR1 MDHEN, CDR2 SYDVKM. Written as DNA, the CDR3 is TGTGCCAGCAGTTTAAGCAGCACACCCTACGAGCAGTACTTC. This encodes CASSLSSTPYEQYF.

The V and J genes are TRBV27 and TRBJ2-7, with D possibly being TRBD1 (5 bases). CDR3 size: 13 residues. V was pared by 6 bases and J by 2 bases, with 11 bases between. Germline V gene lookup returns CDR1 MNHEY and CDR2 SMNVEV (reference sequence). The CDR3 nucleotides read TGTGCCAGCAGCCCCGACAGACCCTACGAGCAGTACTTC. Translating it yields CASSPDRPYEQYF.

This clonotype was recorded at least ten times. The J gene is TRBJ1-1, the V gene TRBV4-3; D might be TRBD1 (5 bases). The CDR3 is made up of 13 amino acids. Looked up from germline, CDR1 is LGHNA and CDR2 is YSLEER. Trimming pared 3 bases from V and 5 bases from J, leaving 10 bases between. For the CDR3, the DNA is TGCGCCAGCAGCCAGGGACTCTATACTGAAGCTTTCTTT. It translates to CASSQGLYTEAFF.

This clonotype came up a few times. This sequence joins TRBV6-5 and TRBJ1-2, with 8 bases matching TRBD1. CDR1 is MNHEY, CDR2 SVGAGI, per germline. This CDR3 has 16 residues. V trimming: 0 bases; J trimming: 2 bases; junction bases outside the gene matches: 5. The CDR3 sequence: CASSYSIQGANYGYTF. CDR3 DNA: TGTGCCAGCAGTTACTCGATTCAGGGGGCAAACTATGGCTACACCTTC.

This clonotype came up many times. The J gene is TRBJ2-7, the V gene TRBV27; D might be TRBD1 (6 bases). CDR1 and CDR2 from the germline V gene are MNHEY and SMNVEV (reference sequence). The CDR3 loop spans 13 amino acids. Trimming took 2 bases from V and 4 from J, leaving 9 bases between them. This chain's CDR3 is CASSLVRGYEQYF. CDR3 DNA sequence: TGTGCCAGCAGTTTAGTCAGGGGATACGAGCAGTACTTC.

The gene calls are TRBV28 and TRBJ2-7, with D possibly being TRBD1 (6 bases). The CDR3 covers 15 residues. V lost 1 base and J lost 0, with 10 bases in between. Germline loops: CDR1 MDHEN, CDR2 SYDVKM. The chain's CDR3 is CASSLLQGPSYEQYF. The CDR3 nucleotides read TGTGCCAGCAGTTTATTACAGGGCCCCTCCTACGAGCAGTACTTC.

The chain recombines TRBV19 with TRBJ1-4; tentatively, D is TRBD1 (5 bases). The CDR3 spans 11 residues. Looked up from germline, CDR1 is LNHDA and CDR2 is SQIVND (reference sequence). V shed 5 bases and J shed 11 bases, with 9 bases lying between them. The DNA for the CDR3 is TGTGCCAGTAGTTTGGGACGGAAACTGTTTTTT. As protein: CASSLGRKLFF.

This clonotype was observed a few times. The genes are TRBV12-3 or TRBV12-4 and TRBJ2-2, with a possible D match to TRBD2 (5 bases). Trimming took off 7 bases at V and 5 bases at J, with 11 bases between the two ends. The length of the CDR3 is 13 residues. The CDR3 protein is CASNGVKTGELFF. CDR3 nucleotides: TGTGCCAGCAACGGGGTCAAAACCGGGGAGCTGTTTTTT.

The V call is TRBV7-9, the J call TRBJ1-1; TRBD1 matches 9 bases. Germline CDR1 and CDR2: SEHNR and FQNEAQ (reference sequence). The CDR3 has 17 residues. The ends lost 5 bases at V and 5 bases at J; junction bases unmatched: 15. The CDR3: CASSRPGRDRAVTEAFF. CDR3 sequence (DNA): TGTGCCAGCAGCCGACCAGGGCGGGACAGGGCTGTTACTGAAGCTTTCTTT.

This chain links TRBV7-9 with TRBJ2-2; 7 nucleotides agree with TRBD1. Germline loops: CDR1 SEHNR, CDR2 FQNEAQ (reference sequence). The CDR3 contains 14 residues. J lost 7 bases, V lost 4 bases, and 6 bases had no gene match. The CDR3 region is CASSSGGFGGELFF. The CDR3 bases are TGTGCCAGCAGCTCAGGGGGATTTGGCGGGGAGCTGTTTTTT.

In this sample, this clonotype turned up many times. V usage is TRBV2 and J usage is TRBJ2-2, with TRBD2 matching over 9 bases. The CDR3 loop spans 19 amino acids. Germline values: CDR1 SNHLY, CDR2 FYNNEI. Trimming at V came to 2 bases and at J to 4 bases, leaving 14 bases not matched to a gene. This CDR3 is CASSERRVVAGGVTGELFF. The CDR3 DNA is TGTGCCAGCAGTGAAAGGAGGGTAGTTGCGGGAGGGGTCACCGGGGAGCTGTTTTTT.

In this sample, this clonotype turned up a few times. The chain recombines TRBV7-2 with TRBJ2-5; 9 bases are shared with TRBD1. Looked up from germline, CDR1 is SGHTA and CDR2 is FQGNSA. The CDR3 totals 15 residues. V gave up 4 bases and J gave up 3 bases; unmatched junction bases: 6. CDR3 sequence reads: CASSSPGQGKETQYF. CDR3 DNA: TGTGCCAGCAGCTCCCCCGGACAGGGGAAAGAGACCCAGTACTTC.

This clonotype has a count of ten or more. The chain is built from TRBV7-9 and TRBJ2-5, with D perhaps TRBD1 (6 bases). The V gene lost 2 bases and the J gene lost 1 base, with 17 bases spanning the gap. Germline CDR1 and CDR2: SEHNR and FQNEAQ (reference sequence). This CDR3 contains 17 residues. The CDR3: CASSLSDRTSPQETQYF. The CDR3 coding sequence is TGTGCCAGCAGCTTATCGGACAGAACCTCTCCCCAAGAGACCCAGTACTTC.